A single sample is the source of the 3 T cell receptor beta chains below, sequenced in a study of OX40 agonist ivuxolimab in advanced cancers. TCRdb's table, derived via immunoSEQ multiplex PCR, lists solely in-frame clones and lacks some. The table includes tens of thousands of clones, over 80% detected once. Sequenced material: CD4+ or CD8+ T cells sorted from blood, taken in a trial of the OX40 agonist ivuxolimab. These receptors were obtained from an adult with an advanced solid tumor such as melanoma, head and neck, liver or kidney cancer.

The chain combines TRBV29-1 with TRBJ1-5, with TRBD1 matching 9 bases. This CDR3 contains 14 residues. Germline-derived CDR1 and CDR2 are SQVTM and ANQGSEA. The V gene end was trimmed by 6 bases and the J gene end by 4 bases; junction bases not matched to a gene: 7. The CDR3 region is CSVPGTGRNQPQHF. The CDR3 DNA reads TGCAGCGTCCCCGGGACAGGGAGAAATCAGCCCCAGCATTTT.

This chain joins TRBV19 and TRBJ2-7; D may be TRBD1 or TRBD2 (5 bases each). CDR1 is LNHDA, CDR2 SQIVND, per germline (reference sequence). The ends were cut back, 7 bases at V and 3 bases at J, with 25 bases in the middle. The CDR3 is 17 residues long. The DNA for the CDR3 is TGTGCCAGTACCTCGCTTTATAAGATGGGGGACCACTACGAGCAGTACTTC. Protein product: CASTSLYKMGDHYEQYF.

This CDR3 is CASSYSQGEWTGELFF. CDR3 nucleotides: TGTGCCAGCAGTTACTCACAGGGAGAGTGGACCGGGGAGCTGTTTTTT. V gene TRBV6-5 combines with J gene TRBJ2-2; tentative D call: TRBD1 (6 bases). Germline-derived CDR1 and CDR2 are MNHEY and SVGAGI. V lost 0 bases to trimming and J lost 5 bases, with 13 bases between them. The CDR3 totals 16 residues.